This TCR beta chain was sequenced for a study of identical twins. Study findings and constraints: Researchers reported excess low generation probability among twin-shared out-of-frame alpha sequences. Cord blood beta clonotypes that were abundant carried fewer insertions, and memory repertoires showed no such trend.

Germline V gives CDR1 LGHNA, CDR2 YSLEER. Trimming removed 0 bases at V and 7 bases at J, with 16 bases between. CDR3 length: 15 residues. In its sample, this clonotype was seen many times. Its matching antigen is unknown. TCRdb recomputed calls from the 5' RACE reads with MiXCR, one row per CDR3 protein. This sample carries 450,000 or so distinct CDR3 sequences, about a fifth of them seen once, and the ten largest clones take around 10%. The receptor was derived from a man in his fifties or sixties in good health. The sample comprised naive T cells sorted from blood. The V gene is TRBV4-3, the J gene TRBJ2-7; TRBD1 is a possible D gene (7 bases). In DNA, the CDR3 is TGCGCCAGCAGCCAAGACAGGGGGGCTATGGGGGAGCAGTACTTC. This sequence encodes CASSQDRGAMGEQYF.